This T cell receptor (beta chain) comes out of a study of blood T cell repertoires in COVID-19. On the study more broadly: Samples taken during acute and convalescent COVID-19 were collected in the United States, Italy and Spain.

Trimming cost V 2 bases and J 8 bases; bases outside gene matches: 11. The germline V gene encodes CDR1 MNHEY and CDR2 SVGAGI. The CDR3 sequence is 16 residues long. In the original analysis: Estimation of nucleated cell counts relied on the amplification of reference gene primers. Produced via immunoSEQ multiplex PCR; TCRdb's table is partial and in-frame only. The V and J calls and clone size come from that table; D and trimming were worked out from the DNA. The table records approximately 22,000 clones, 82% of them present only once. The chain employs TRBV6-5 and TRBJ2-2, with 7 nucleotides matching TRBD1. Sequencing input: peripheral blood. This sequence originates from a human donor in a cohort sampled during active COVID-19. CDR3 nucleotides: TGTGCCAGCAGTTACCAGGGACAGACAAACCTAGGGGAGCTGTTTTTT. Translating it yields CASSYQGQTNLGELFF.